The clone carrying this T cell receptor (beta chain) was recorded many times. The antigen is unknown. These data come from a study of T cells in Graves' hyperthyroidism and ophthalmopathy. As for the study in general: Peripheral blood was secured at the point of initial diagnosis, before any treatment. Study findings and constraints: Within blood appeared most thyroid clonotypes that had expanded above 0.001.

Amplified regions were TCR beta CDR3 sequences from RNA transcripts. The HTBI primer set drove a first-round RT-PCR of the TCR CDR3. Using its own MiXCR run on the multiplex PCR reads, TCRdb lists one record per CDR3 protein. The sample shows 460,000 or so distinct CDR3 sequences, 13% to 15% of them seen only once. This CDR3 spans 13 amino acids. Germline lookup yields CDR1 MNHNS and CDR2 SASEGT. Trimming pared 6 bases from V and 6 bases from J, leaving 14 bases between. The clonotype was recovered from a woman aged 18-30 years with Graves' hyperthyroidism. Material for sequencing was blood. The V and J genes are TRBV6-1 and TRBJ1-1; D not certain. CDR3 coding DNA: TGTGCCAGCAGGGAGACTCACCAGGCTGAAGCTTTCTTT. Residues: CASRETHQAEAFF.